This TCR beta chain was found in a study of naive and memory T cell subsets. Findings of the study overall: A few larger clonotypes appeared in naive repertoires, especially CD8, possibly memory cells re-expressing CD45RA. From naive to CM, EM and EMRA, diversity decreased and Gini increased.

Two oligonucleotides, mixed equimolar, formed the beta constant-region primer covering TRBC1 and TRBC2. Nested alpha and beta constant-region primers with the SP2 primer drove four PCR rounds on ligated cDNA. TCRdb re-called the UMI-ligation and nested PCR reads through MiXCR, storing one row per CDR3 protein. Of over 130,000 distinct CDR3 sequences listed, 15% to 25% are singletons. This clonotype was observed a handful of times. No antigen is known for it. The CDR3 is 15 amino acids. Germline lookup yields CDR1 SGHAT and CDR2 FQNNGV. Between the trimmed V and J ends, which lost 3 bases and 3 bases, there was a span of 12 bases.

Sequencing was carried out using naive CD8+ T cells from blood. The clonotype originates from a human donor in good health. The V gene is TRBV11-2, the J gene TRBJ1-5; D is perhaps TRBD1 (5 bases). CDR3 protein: CASSFGGEDNQPQHF. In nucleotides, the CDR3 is TGTGCCAGCAGCTTTGGGGGAGAGGACAATCAGCCCCAGCATTTT.